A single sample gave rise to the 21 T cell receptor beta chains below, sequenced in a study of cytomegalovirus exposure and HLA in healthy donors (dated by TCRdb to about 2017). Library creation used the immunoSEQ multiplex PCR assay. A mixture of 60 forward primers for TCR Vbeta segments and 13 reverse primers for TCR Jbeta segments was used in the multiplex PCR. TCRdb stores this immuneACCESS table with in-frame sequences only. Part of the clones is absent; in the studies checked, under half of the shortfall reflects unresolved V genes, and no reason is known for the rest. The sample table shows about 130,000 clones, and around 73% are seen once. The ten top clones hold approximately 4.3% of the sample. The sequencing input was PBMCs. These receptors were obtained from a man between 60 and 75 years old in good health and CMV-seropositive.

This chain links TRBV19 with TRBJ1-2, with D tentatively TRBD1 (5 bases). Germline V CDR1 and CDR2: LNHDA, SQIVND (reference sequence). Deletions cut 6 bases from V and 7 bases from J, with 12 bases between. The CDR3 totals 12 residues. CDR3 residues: CASSREAGGYTF. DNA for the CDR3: TGTGCCAGTAGCAGGGAGGCTGGTGGCTACACCTTC.

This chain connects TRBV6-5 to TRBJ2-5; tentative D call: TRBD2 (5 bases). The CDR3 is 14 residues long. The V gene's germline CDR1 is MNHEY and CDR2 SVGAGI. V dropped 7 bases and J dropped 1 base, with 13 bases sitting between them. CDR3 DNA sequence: TGTGCCAGCACCCCGGGGATCGCCCAAGAGACCCAGTACTTC. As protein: CASTPGIAQETQYF.

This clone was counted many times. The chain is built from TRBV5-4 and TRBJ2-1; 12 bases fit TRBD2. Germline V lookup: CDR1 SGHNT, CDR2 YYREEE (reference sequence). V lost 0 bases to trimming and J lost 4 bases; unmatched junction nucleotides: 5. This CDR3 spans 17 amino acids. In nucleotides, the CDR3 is TGTGCCAGCAGCTTGGTGTCTAGCGGGGGGGTGTACAATGAGCAGTTCTTC. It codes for CASSLVSSGGVYNEQFF.

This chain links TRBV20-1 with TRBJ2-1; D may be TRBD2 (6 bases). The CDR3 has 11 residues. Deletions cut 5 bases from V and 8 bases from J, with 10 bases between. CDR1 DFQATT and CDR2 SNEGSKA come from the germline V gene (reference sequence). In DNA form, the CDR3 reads TGCAGTGCTGGGGGGTTCGATGAGCAGTTCTTC. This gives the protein CSAGGFDEQFF.

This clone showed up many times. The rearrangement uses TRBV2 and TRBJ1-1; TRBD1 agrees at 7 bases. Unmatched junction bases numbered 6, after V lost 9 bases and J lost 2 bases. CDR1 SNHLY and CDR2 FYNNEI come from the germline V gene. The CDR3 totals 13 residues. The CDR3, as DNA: TGTGCCAGATACCGGGACAGAAACACTGAAGCTTTCTTT. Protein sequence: CARYRDRNTEAFF.

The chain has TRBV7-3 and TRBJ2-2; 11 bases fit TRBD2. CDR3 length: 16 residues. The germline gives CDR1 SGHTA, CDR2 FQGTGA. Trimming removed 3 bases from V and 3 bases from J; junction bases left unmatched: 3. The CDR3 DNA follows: TGTGCCAGCAGCTTTTCGACTAGCGGGGACACCGGGGAGCTGTTTTTT. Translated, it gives CASSFSTSGDTGELFF.

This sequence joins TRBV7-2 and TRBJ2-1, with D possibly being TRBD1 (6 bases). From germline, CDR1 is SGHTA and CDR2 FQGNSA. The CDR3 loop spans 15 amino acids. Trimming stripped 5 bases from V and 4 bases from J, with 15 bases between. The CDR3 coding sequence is TGTGCCAGCAGCAAGAACAGGGTGGCGTACAATGAGCAGTTCTTC. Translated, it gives CASSKNRVAYNEQFF.

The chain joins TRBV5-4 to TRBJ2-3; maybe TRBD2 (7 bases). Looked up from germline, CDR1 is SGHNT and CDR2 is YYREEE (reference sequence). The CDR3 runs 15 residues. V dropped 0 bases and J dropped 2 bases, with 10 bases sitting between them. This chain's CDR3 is CASSLGGGDTDTQYF. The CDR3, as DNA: TGTGCCAGCAGCTTGGGCGGGGGCGACACAGATACGCAGTATTTT.

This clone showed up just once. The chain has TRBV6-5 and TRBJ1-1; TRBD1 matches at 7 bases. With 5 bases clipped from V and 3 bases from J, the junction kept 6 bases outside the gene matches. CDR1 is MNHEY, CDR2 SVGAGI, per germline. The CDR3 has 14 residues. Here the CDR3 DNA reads TGTGCCAGCAGTAAACAGGGGCCTTACACTGAAGCTTTCTTT. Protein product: CASSKQGPYTEAFF.

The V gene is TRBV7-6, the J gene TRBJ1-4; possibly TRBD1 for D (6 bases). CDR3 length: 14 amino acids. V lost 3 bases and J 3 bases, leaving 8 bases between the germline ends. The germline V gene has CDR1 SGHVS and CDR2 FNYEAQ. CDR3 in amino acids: CASSLNRANEKLFF. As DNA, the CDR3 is TGTGCCAGCAGCTTGAACAGGGCTAATGAAAAACTGTTTTTT.

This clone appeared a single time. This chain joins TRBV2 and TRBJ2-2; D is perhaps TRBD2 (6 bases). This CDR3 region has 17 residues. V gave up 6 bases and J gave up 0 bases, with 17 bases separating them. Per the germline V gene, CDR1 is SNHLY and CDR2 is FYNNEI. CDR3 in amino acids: CASRSQEGRANTGELFF. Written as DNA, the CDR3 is TGTGCCAGCAGATCACAGGAGGGACGGGCGAACACCGGGGAGCTGTTTTTT. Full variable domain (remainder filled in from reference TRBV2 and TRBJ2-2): EPEVTQTPSHQVTQMGQEVILRCVPISNHLYFYWYRQILGQKVEFLVSFYNNEISEKSEIFDDQFSVERPDGSNFTLKIRSTKLEDSAMYFCASRSQEGRANTGELFFGEGSRLTVL.

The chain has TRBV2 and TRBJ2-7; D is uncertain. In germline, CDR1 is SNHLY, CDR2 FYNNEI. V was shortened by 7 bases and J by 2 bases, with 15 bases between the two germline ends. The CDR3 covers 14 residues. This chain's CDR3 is CASTGLTETYEQYF. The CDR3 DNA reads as TGTGCCAGCACTGGGTTGACGGAGACCTACGAGCAGTACTTC.

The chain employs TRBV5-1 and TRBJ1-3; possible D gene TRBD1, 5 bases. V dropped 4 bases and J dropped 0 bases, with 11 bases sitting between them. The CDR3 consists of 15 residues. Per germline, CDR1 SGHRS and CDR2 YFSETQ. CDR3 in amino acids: CASSPTGDSGNTIYF. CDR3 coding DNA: TGCGCCAGCAGCCCCACAGGAGACTCTGGAAACACCATATATTTT.

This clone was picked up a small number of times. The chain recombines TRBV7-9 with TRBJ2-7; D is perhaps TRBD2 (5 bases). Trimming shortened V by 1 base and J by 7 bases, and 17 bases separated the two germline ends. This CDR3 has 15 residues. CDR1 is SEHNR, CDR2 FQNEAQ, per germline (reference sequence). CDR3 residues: CASSLGALAFGEQYF. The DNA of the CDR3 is TGTGCCAGCAGCTTAGGGGCCCTAGCTTTCGGAGAGCAGTACTTC.

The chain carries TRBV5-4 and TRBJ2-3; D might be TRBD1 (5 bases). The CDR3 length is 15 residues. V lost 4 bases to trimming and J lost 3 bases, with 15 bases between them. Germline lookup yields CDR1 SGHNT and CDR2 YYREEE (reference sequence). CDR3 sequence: CASSTAPGPTDTQYF. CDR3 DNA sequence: TGTGCCAGCAGCACGGCCCCAGGGCCAACAGATACGCAGTATTTT.

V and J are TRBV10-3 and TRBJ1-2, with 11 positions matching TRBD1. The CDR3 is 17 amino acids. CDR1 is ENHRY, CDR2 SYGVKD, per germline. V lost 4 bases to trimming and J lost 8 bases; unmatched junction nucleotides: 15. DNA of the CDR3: TGTGCCATCAGTGGATGGGACAGGGGGGTTACAAACTCGGGCTACACCTTC. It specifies CAISGWDRGVTNSGYTF.

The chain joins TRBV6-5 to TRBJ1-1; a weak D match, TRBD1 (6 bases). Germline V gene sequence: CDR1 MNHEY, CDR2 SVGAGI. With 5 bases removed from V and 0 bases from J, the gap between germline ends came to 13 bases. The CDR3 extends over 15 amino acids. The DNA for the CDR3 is TGTGCCAGCAGTCCTCGGACAGAAATGAACACTGAAGCTTTCTTT. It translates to CASSPRTEMNTEAFF.

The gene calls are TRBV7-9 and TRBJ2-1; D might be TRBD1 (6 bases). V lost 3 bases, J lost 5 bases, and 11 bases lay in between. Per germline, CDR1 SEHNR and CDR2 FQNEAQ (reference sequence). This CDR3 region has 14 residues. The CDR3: CASSFSTGNNEQFF. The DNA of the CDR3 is TGTGCCAGCAGCTTTAGTACAGGGAACAATGAGCAGTTCTTC. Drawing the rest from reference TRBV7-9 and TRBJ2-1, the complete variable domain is DTGVSQNPRHKITKRGQNVTFRCDPISEHNRLYWYRQTLGQGPEFLTYFQNEAQLEKSRLLSDRFSAERPKGSFSTLEIQRTEQGDSAMYLCASSFSTGNNEQFFGPGTRLTVL.

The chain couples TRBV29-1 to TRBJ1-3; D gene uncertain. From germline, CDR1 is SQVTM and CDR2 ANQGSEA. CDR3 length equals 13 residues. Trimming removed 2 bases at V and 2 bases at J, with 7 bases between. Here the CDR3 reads CSVESQAGNTIYF. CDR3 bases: TGCAGCGTTGAATCCCAGGCTGGAAACACCATATATTTT.

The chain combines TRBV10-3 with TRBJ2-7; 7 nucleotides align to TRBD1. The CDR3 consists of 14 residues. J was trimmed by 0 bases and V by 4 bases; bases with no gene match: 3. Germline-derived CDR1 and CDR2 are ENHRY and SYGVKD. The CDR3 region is CAISVRDSSYEQYF. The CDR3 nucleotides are TGTGCCATCAGTGTCCGGGACAGCTCCTACGAGCAGTACTTC.

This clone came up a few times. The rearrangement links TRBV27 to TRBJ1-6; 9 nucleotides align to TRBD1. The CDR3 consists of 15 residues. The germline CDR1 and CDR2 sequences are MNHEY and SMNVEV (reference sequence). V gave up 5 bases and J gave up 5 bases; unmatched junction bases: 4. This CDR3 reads CASSPRTGDNSPLHF. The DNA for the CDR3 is TGTGCCAGCAGTCCCCGGACAGGGGATAATTCACCCCTCCACTTT.